These 14 T cell receptor beta chains were all obtained from the same sample, sequenced in a study of regulatory T cells in long-lasting Graves disease. Time point here: newly diagnosed GD, antithyroid drugs for less than 3 months. The TCR library used RNA extracted from PBMCs. Both iRepertoire HTBI primers and Arm-PCR of CDR3 regions were used to build the TCR beta libraries. TCRdb independently ran MiXCR on the multiplex PCR reads; one entry per CDR3 protein. In the table there are approximately 400,000 distinct CDR3 sequences, approximately 15% of which are singletons. Separately, the same data were catalogued under a study of T cells in Graves' hyperthyroidism and ophthalmopathy.

Sequenced material: peripheral blood mononuclear cells (PBMCs), taken at new diagnosis, from a patient treated with antithyroid drugs. The origin of the receptors is a woman aged 40-49 years with Graves disease.

This clonotype was detected ten times or more. J is TRBJ2-7 and V is TRBV28; D possibly matches TRBD1 or TRBD2 (5 bases each). The CDR3 extends over 16 amino acids. The V gene lost 8 bases and the J gene lost 2 bases, with 22 bases spanning the gap. Per the germline V gene, CDR1 is MDHEN and CDR2 is SYDVKM. CDR3 in DNA: TGTGCCAGCTCTAACCGAGGGGTAGCTGATGCCTACGAGCAGTACTTC. Translated: CASSNRGVADAYEQYF.

At least ten counts were recorded for this clonotype. The chain is built from TRBV14 and TRBJ2-1; TRBD2 matches 14 bases. Trimming at V came to 4 bases and at J to 3 bases, leaving 11 bases not matched to a gene. This CDR3 region has 19 residues. Germline lookup yields CDR1 SGHDN and CDR2 FVKESK. The CDR3 bases are TGTGCCAGCAGCCTCGGGCTGGGGACTAGCGGGAGTTTCTACAATGAGCAGTTCTTC. Amino acid sequence: CASSLGLGTSGSFYNEQFF.

This clonotype was detected many times. J is TRBJ2-7 and V is TRBV7-9; D is unclear. Germline V gives CDR1 SEHNR, CDR2 FQNEAQ (reference sequence). The CDR3 length is 14 residues. V was trimmed by 4 bases and J by 3 bases, leaving 13 bases between them. DNA for the CDR3: TGTGCCAGCAGCTCCTTGGTTGGGGACTACGAGCAGTACTTC. It translates to CASSSLVGDYEQYF.

In the case of this clonotype: This may arise from a read error, as a much more abundant clone is one base away. The chain recombines TRBV19 with TRBJ2-3, with TRBD2 as a possible D gene (6 bases). From germline, CDR1 is LNHDA and CDR2 SQIVND (reference sequence). The CDR3 sequence is 21 residues long. The CDR3 spells CASSILPGAAGSHQGTDTRYF. The CDR3 coding sequence is TGTGCCAGTAGTATTCTTCCTGGAGCGGCGGGATCCCACCAAGGCACAGATACGCGGTATTTT.

This clonotype showed up many times. The chain joins TRBV7-2 to TRBJ2-1, with 13 bases fitting TRBD2. The CDR3 covers 16 residues. After removal of 1 base from V and 5 bases from J, the junction contained 2 bases not matched to a gene. Germline assignment: CDR1 SGHTA and CDR2 FQGNSA. The CDR3 coding sequence is TGTGCCAGCAGCTTAGATGGGACTAGCGGGAACAATGAGCAGTTCTTC. Translation: CASSLDGTSGNNEQFF.

The chain links TRBV4-1 to TRBJ2-2, with D possibly TRBD2 on 6 matching bases. CDR3 length equals 18 residues. Trimming pared 0 bases from V and 5 bases from J, leaving 19 bases between. The germline gives CDR1 MGHRA, CDR2 YSYEKL. CDR3 region: CASSQDLHLGGRTGELFF. In DNA form, the CDR3 reads TGCGCCAGCAGCCAAGACCTCCACTTGGGGGGTAGGACCGGGGAGCTGTTTTTT.

Many counts were recorded for this clonotype. The chain couples TRBV18 to TRBJ2-1; D remains unclear. Germline-derived CDR1 and CDR2 are KGHSH and LQKENI. CDR3 length: 16 residues. V lost 3 bases, J lost 0 bases, and 12 bases lay in between. The CDR3 is CASSPAPGGSYNEQFF. The CDR3 DNA is TGTGCCAGCTCACCCGCACCAGGCGGCTCCTACAATGAGCAGTTCTTC.

The sample holds many counts of this clonotype. This chain uses TRBV27 with TRBJ2-2, with 11 bases lining up with TRBD2. The CDR3 runs to 18 residues. In germline, CDR1 is MNHEY, CDR2 SMNVEV (reference sequence). With V trimmed by 1 base and J by 0 bases, 4 bases remained unmatched. The CDR3 loop is CASSLWASGRTNTGELFF. The CDR3 coding sequence is TGTGCCAGCAGTTTATGGGCTAGCGGGAGGACGAACACCGGGGAGCTGTTTTTT.

This clonotype has more than one count but fewer than ten. The chain joins TRBV4-2 to TRBJ1-1; D is unclear. Per the germline V gene, CDR1 is LGHNA and CDR2 is YNFKEQ. With 4 bases removed from V and 1 base from J, the gap between germline ends came to 10 bases. CDR3 length: 14 amino acids. The CDR3 bases are TGTGCCAGCAGCCGGCCCAGCGGGAACACTGAAGCTTTCTTT. Its protein is CASSRPSGNTEAFF.

The rearrangement joins TRBV28 to TRBJ2-1; TRBD2 is a possible D gene (5 bases). V was pared by 6 bases and J by 3 bases, with 9 bases between. Germline-derived CDR1 and CDR2 are MDHEN and SYDVKM. The CDR3 is made up of 13 amino acids. CDR3 sequence reads: CASRSGVYNEQFF. The DNA of the CDR3 is TGTGCCAGCAGGTCCGGGGTCTACAATGAGCAGTTCTTC.

This clonotype was counted ten times or more. The V and J genes are TRBV11-2 and TRBJ1-1, with D uncertain. Germline V lookup: CDR1 SGHAT, CDR2 FQNNGV. The CDR3 is made up of 13 amino acids. V shed 8 bases and J shed 3 bases, with 13 bases lying between them. The CDR3 reads CASERLSDTEAFF. The CDR3 DNA is TGTGCCAGCGAAAGATTGTCGGACACTGAAGCTTTCTTT.

The table lists this clonotype with many counts. The chain is built from TRBV30 and TRBJ2-5; TRBD2 agrees at 9 bases. Losses at the gene ends were 0 bases for V and 5 bases for J; bases not matched to a gene: 10. CDR1 and CDR2 (germline): GTSNPN, SVGIG (reference sequence). The CDR3 has 16 residues. The CDR3 loop reads CAWSVRASGTRETQYF. The CDR3 DNA is TGTGCCTGGAGTGTACGGGCTAGCGGGACCCGGGAGACCCAGTACTTC.

This clonotype was found many times. This chain uses TRBV19 with TRBJ1-1, with D perhaps TRBD1 (6 bases). Germline-derived CDR1 and CDR2 are LNHDA and SQIVND (reference sequence). There are 14 residues in the CDR3. Trimming stripped 6 bases from V and 1 base from J, with 12 bases between. The CDR3 region has the DNA TGTGCCAGTAGCCCGGACAGTGAGAACACTGAAGCTTTCTTT. This sequence encodes CASSPDSENTEAFF.

The table lists this clonotype with many counts. The chain carries TRBV7-6 and TRBJ2-7; no clear D gene. The CDR3 is made up of 14 amino acids. V dropped 5 bases and J dropped 3 bases, with 14 bases sitting between them. Germline lookup yields CDR1 SGHVS and CDR2 FNYEAQ. CDR3 DNA sequence: TGTGCCAGCAGCCGCCGTGATCTAGACTACGAGCAGTACTTC. Its protein is CASSRRDLDYEQYF.